Here is one T cell receptor (beta chain) with its context. Its antigen is currently unknown. These data come from a study of OX40 agonist ivuxolimab in advanced cancers. Study-wide results and limits: Relative to CD4+ cells, CD8+ T cells on average had more expanded clones.

Sequencing used immunoSEQ multiplex PCR; TCRdb keeps in-frame clones, though not all of them. This sample has 71,000 or so clones, with roughly 86% found just once. The CDR3 spans 13 residues. From germline, CDR1 is GTSNPN and CDR2 SVGIG (reference sequence). Trimming cost V 2 bases and J 2 bases, with 9 bases left between them. The sequencing used CD4+ or CD8+ T cells sorted from blood, collected in a trial of the OX40 agonist ivuxolimab. The TCR was taken from an adult with an advanced solid tumor such as melanoma, head and neck, liver or kidney cancer. The rearrangement links TRBV30 to TRBJ1-1; D is unresolved. The CDR3 protein is CAWSIWTNTEAFF. The CDR3 nucleotides read TGTGCCTGGAGTATCTGGACCAACACTGAAGCTTTCTTT. Together with reference TRBV30 and TRBJ1-1, the CDR3 gives the full variable domain: SQTIHQWPATLVQPVGSPLSLECTVEGTSNPNLYWYRQAAGRGLQLLFYSVGIGQISSEVPQNLSASRPQDRQFILSSKKLLLSDSGFYLCAWSIWTNTEAFFGQGTRLTVV.